Included here is one TCR beta chain sequence, with context. Its matching antigen is unknown. The sample belongs to a study of T cell responses to AZD1222 COVID-19 vaccine. General study findings and limits: Repertoire sampling occurred only after the peak T cell response.

V dropped 3 bases and J dropped 4 bases, with 10 bases sitting between them. The CDR3 covers 13 residues. The germline CDR1 and CDR2 sequences are SGHRS and YFSETQ. Profiled with immunoSEQ multiplex PCR; TCRdb holds only in-frame clones, not every one. The sample shows around 84,000 clones, 88% of them seen only once. Specimen: peripheral blood, collected on day 0 of MenACWY control vaccination. V and J are TRBV5-1 and TRBJ1-2, with D unresolved. This clonotype was obtained from an adult in good health. The DNA of the CDR3 is TGCGCCAGCAGCTCGGACGTTAGCTATGGCTACACCTTC. Protein product: CASSSDVSYGYTF.